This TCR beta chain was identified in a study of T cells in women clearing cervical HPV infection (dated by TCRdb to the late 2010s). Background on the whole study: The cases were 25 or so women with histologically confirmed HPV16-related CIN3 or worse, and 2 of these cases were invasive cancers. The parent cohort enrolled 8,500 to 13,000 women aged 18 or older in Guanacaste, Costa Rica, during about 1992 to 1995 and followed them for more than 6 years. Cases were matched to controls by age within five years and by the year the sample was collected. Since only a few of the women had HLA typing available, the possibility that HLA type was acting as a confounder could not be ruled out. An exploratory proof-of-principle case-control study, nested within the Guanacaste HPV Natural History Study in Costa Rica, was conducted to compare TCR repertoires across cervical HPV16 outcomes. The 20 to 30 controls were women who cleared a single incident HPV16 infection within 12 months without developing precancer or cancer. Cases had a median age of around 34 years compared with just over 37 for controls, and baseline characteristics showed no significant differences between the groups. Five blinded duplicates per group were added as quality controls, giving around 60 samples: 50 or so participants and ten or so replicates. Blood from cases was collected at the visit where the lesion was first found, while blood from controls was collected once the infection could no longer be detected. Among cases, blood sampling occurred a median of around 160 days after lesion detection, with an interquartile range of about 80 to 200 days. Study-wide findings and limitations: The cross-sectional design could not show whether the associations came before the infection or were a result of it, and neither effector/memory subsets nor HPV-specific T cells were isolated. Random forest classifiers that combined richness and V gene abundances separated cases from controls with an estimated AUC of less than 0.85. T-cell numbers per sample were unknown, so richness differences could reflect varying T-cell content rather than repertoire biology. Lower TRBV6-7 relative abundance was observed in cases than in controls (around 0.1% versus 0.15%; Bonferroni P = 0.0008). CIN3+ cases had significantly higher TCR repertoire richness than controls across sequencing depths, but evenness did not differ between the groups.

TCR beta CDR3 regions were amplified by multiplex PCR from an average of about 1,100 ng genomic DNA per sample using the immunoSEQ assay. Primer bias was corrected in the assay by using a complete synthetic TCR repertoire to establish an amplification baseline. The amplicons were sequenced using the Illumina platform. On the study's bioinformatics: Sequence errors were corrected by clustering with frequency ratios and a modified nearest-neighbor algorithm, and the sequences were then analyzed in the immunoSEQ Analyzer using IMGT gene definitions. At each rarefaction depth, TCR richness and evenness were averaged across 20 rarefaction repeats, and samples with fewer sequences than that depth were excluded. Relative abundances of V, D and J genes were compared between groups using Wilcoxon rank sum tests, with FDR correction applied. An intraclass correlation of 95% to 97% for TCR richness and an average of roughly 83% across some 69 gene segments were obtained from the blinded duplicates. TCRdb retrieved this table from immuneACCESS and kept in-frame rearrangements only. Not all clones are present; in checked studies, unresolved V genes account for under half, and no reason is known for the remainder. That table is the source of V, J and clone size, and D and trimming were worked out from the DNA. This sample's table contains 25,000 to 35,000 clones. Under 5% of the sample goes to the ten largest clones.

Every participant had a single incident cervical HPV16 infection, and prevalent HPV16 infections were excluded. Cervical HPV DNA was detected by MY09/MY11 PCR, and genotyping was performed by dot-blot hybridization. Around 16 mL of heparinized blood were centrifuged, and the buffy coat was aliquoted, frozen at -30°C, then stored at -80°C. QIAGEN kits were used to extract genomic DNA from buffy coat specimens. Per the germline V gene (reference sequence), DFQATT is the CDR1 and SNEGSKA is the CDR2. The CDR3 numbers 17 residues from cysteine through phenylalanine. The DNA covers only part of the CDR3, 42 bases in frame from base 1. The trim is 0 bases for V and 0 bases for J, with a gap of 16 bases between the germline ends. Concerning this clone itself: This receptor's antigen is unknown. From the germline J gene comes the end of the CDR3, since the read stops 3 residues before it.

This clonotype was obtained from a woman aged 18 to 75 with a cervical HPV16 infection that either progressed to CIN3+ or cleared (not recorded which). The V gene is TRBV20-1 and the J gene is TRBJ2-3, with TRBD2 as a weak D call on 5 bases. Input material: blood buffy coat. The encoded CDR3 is CSARDLQRSLSTDTQYF. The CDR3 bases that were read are TGCAGTGCTAGAGATTTACAGCGGTCCCTCAGCACAGATACG.